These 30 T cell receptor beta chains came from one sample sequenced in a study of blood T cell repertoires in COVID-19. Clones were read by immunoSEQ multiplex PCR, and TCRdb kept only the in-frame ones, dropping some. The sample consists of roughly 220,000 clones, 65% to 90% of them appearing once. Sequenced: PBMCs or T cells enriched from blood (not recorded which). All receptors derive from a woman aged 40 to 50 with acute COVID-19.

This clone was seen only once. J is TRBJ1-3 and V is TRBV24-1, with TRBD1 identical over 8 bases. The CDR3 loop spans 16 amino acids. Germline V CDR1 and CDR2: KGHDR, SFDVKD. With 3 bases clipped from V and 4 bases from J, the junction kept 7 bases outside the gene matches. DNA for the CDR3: TGTGCCACCAGTGATCCCAAGACAGGGGCGGGAAACACCATATATTTT. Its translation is CATSDPKTGAGNTIYF.

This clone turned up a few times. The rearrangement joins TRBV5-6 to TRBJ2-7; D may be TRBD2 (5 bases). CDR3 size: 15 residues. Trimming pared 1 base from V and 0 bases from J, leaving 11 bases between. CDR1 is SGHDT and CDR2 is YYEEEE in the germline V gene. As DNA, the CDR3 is TGTGCCAGCAGCTTGAGAGGGCTGTACTCCTACGAGCAGTACTTC. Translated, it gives CASSLRGLYSYEQYF. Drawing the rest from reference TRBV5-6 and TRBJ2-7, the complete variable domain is DAGVTQSPTHLIKTRGQQVTLRCSPKSGHDTVSWYQQALGQGPQFIFQYYEEEERQRGNFPDRFSGHQFPNYSSELNVNALLLGDSALYLCASSLRGLYSYEQYFGPGTRLTVT.

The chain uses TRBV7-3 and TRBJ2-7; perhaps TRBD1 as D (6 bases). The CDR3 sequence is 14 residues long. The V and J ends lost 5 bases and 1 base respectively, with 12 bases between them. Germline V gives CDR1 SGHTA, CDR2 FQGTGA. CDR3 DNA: TGTGCCAGCAGCCTCACGGACAGTTCCTACGAGCAGTACTTC. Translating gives CASSLTDSSYEQYF.

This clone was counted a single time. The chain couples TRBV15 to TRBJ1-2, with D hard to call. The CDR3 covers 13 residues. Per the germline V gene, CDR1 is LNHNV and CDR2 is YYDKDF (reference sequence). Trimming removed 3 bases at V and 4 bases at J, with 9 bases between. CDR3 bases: TGTGCCACCAGCAGTCTCCCCGGCTATGGCTACACCTTC. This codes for CATSSLPGYGYTF.

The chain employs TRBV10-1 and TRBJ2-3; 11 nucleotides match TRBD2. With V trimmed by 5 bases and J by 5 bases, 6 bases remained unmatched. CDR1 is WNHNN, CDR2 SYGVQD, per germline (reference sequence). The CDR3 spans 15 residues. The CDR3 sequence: CASSPLAGVGDTQYF. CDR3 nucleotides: TGCGCCAGCAGTCCACTAGCGGGAGTCGGAGATACGCAGTATTTT.

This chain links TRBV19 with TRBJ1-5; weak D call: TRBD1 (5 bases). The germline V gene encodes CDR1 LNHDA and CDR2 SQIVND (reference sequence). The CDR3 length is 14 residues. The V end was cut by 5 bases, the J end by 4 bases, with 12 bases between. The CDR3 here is CASSPFGGNQPQHF. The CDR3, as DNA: TGTGCCAGTAGTCCGTTCGGGGGGAATCAGCCCCAGCATTTT.

The DNA of the CDR3 is TGTGCCACCAGCAGTGAATCCGGGACAGCTAATCAGCCCCAGCATTTT. This codes for CATSSESGTANQPQHF. The chain recombines TRBV15 with TRBJ1-5; 7 positions match TRBD1. In germline, CDR1 is LNHNV, CDR2 YYDKDF (reference sequence). CDR3 size: 16 residues. J was trimmed by 4 bases and V by 3 bases; bases with no gene match: 9.

Here the CDR3 reads CASRGGAGSYEQFF. CDR3 in DNA: TGTGCCAGCAGGGGAGGGGCTGGGAGCTATGAGCAGTTCTTC. V usage is TRBV2 and J usage is TRBJ2-1, with 7 bases fitting TRBD2. The junction had 10 bases not matched to a gene; V was cut back by 6 bases and J by 8 bases. The CDR3 runs to 14 residues. Germline loops: CDR1 SNHLY, CDR2 FYNNEI.

DNA for the CDR3: TGTGCCAGCAGCTTGGGTACCGGGTTCCTCTCCTACGAGCAGTACTTC. Translating gives CASSLGTGFLSYEQYF. The V call is TRBV5-4, the J call TRBJ2-7; D not certain. V shed 0 bases and J shed 0 bases, with 13 bases lying between them. Germline CDR1 and CDR2: SGHNT and YYREEE (reference sequence). This CDR3 is 16 amino acids long. The full variable domain, rest sourced from reference TRBV5-4 and TRBJ2-7, is ETGVTQSPTHLIKTRGQQVTLRCSSQSGHNTVSWYQQALGQGPQFIFQYYREEENGRGNFPPRFSGLQFPNYSSELNVNALELDDSALYLCASSLGTGFLSYEQYFGPGTRLTVT.

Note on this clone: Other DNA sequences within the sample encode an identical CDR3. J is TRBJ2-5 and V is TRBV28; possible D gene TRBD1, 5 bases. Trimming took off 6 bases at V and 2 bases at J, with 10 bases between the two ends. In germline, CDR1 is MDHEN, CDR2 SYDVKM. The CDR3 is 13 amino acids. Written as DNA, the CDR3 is TGTGCCAGCAGGCCCAGGGCACAAGAGACCCAGTACTTC. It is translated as CASRPRAQETQYF.

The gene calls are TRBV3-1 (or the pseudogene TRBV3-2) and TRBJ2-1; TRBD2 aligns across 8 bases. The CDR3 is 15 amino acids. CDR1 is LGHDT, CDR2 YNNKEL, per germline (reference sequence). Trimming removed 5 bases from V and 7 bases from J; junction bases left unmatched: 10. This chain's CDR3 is CASSSSSGRMNEQFF. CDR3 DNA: TGTGCCAGCAGCTCCTCCAGCGGGAGAATGAATGAGCAGTTCTTC.

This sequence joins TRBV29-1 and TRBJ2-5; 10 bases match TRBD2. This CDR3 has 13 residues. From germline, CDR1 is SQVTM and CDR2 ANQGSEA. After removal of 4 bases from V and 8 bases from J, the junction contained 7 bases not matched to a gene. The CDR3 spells CSVGEAGGRTQYF. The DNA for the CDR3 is TGCAGCGTTGGAGAAGCGGGAGGGCGCACCCAGTACTTC.

The CDR3 sequence: CATEDRRNGYTF. CDR3 coding DNA: TGTGCCACCGAGGACAGAAGAAATGGCTACACCTTC. This chain uses TRBV24-1 with TRBJ1-2, with D perhaps matching TRBD1 (6 bases). The length of the CDR3 is 12 residues. The V and J ends lost 9 bases and 6 bases respectively, with 13 bases between them. From germline, CDR1 is KGHDR and CDR2 SFDVKD.

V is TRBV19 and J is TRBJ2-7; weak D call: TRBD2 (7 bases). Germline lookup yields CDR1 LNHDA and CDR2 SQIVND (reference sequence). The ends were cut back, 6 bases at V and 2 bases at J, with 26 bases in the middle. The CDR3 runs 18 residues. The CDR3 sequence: CASRPRTIRGGGTYEQYF. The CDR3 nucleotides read TGTGCCAGTAGGCCAAGGACCATCCGTGGCGGGGGCACCTACGAGCAGTACTTC.

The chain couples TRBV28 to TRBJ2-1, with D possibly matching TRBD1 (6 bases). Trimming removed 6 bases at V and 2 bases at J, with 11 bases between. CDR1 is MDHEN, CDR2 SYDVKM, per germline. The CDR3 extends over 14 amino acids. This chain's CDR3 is CASRYRATYNEQFF. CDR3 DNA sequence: TGTGCCAGCAGGTACAGGGCAACCTACAATGAGCAGTTCTTC.

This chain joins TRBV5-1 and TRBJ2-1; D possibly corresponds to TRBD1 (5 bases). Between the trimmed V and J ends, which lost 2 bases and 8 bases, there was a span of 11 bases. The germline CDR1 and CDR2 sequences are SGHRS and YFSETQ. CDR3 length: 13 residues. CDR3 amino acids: CASSLGQVDEQFF. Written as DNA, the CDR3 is TGCGCCAGCAGCTTAGGACAAGTCGATGAGCAGTTCTTC.

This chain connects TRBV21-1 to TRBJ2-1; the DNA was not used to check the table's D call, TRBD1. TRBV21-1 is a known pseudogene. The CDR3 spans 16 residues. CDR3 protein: CASSNLPGQGNNEQFF. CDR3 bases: TGTGCCAGCAGCAATCTCCCCGGACAGGGCAACAATGAGCAGTTCTTC.

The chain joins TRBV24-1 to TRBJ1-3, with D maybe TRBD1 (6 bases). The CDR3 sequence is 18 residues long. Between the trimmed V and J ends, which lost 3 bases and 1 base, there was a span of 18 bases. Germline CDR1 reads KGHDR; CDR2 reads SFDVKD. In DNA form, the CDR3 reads TGTGCCACCAGTGATCCGGGCCGACAGGATCAATCTGGAAACACCATATATTTT. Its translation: CATSDPGRQDQSGNTIYF.

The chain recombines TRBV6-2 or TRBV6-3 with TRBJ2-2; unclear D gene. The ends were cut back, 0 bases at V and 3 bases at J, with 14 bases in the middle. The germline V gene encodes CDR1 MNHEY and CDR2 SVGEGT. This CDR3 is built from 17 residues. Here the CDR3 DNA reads TGTGCCAGCAGTTACTCGGAGACCCTCGGGTACACCGGGGAGCTGTTTTTT. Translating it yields CASSYSETLGYTGELFF.

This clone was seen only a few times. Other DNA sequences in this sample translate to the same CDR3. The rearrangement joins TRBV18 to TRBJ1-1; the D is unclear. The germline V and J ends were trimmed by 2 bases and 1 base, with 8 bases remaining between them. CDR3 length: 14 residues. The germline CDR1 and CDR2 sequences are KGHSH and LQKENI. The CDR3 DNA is TGTGCCAGCTCACCAGGAGGGCCGAACACTGAAGCTTTCTTT. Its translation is CASSPGGPNTEAFF.

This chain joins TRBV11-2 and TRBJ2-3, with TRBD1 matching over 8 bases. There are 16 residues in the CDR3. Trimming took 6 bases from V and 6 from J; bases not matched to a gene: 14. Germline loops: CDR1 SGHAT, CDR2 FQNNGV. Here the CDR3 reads CASSKIRGRSDDTQYF. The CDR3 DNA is TGTGCCAGCAGTAAGATCAGGGGGCGCTCTGATGATACGCAGTATTTT.

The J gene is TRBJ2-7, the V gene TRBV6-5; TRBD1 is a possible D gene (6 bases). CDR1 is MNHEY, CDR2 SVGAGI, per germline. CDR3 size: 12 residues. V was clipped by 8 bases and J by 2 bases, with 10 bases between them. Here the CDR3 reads CASRQAPYEQYF. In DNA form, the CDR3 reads TGTGCCAGCCGACAGGCCCCCTACGAGCAGTACTTC.

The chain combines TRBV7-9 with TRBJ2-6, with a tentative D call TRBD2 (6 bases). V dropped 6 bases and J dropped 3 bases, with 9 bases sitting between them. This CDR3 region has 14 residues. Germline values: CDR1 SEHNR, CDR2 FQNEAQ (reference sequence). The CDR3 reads CASRPGGGANVLTF. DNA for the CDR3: TGTGCCAGCAGGCCCGGGGGTGGGGCCAACGTCCTGACTTTC.

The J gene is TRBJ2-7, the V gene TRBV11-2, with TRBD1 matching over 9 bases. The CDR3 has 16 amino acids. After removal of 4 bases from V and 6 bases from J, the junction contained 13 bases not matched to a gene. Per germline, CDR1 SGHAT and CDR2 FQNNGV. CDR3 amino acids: CASSSGGGTGRLEQYF. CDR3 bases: TGTGCCAGCAGCTCTGGAGGGGGGACAGGGCGTCTCGAGCAGTACTTC.

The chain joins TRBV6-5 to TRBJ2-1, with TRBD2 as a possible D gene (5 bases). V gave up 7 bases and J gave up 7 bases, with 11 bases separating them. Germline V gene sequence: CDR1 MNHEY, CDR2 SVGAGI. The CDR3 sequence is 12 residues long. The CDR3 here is CASTPGWNEQFF. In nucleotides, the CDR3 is TGTGCCAGCACCCCGGGGTGGAATGAGCAGTTCTTC.

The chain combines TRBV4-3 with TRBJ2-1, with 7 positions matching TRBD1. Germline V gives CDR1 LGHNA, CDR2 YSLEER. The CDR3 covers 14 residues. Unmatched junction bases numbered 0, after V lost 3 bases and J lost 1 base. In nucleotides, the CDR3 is TGCGCCAGCAGCCAGGGACAGTCCTACAATGAGCAGTTCTTC. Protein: CASSQGQSYNEQFF.

The CDR3 here is CASSNPGDPSGNTIYF. CDR3 coding DNA: TGTGCCAGTAGTAACCCAGGGGACCCCTCTGGAAACACCATATATTTT. The chain employs TRBV19 and TRBJ1-3; TRBD1 might be the D (6 bases). The CDR3 runs to 16 residues. Germline loops: CDR1 LNHDA, CDR2 SQIVND (reference sequence). The ends were cut back, 4 bases at V and 0 bases at J, with 13 bases in the middle.

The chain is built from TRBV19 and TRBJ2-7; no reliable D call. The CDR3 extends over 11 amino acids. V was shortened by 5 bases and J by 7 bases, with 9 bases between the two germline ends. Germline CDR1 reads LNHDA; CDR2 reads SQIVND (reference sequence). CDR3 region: CASSFAAEQYF. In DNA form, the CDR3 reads TGTGCCAGTAGTTTCGCCGCGGAGCAGTACTTC.

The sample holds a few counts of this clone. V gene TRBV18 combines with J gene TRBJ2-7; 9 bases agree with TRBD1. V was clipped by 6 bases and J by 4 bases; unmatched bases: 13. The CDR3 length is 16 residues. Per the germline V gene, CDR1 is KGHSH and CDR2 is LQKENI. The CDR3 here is CASSAYTGGVRYEQYF. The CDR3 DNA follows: TGTGCCAGCTCGGCTTACACAGGGGGCGTTAGGTACGAGCAGTACTTC.

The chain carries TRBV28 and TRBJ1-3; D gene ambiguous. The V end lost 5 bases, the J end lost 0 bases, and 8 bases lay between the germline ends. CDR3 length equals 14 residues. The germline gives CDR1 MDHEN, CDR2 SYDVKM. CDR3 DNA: TGTGCCAGCAGTGCCCCGGGCTCTGGAAACACCATATATTTT. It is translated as CASSAPGSGNTIYF.